The present T cell receptor beta chain was sequenced within a study of CD8+CD57+ T cells in acquired aplastic anemia. An expansion of CD8+CD57+ cells by flow cytometry had been shown in patients chosen for sequencing. TCR beta VDJ and CDR3 profiles were obtained from a genomic DNA template. TCRdb redid the calling of the reads with MiXCR, one entry per CDR3 protein. The table lists some 120,000 distinct CDR3 sequences, nearly 40% of them singletons, with about 3% in the top ten. This clonotype was seen repeatedly, ten times or more. CDR1 is MDHEN, CDR2 SYDVKM, per germline. V lost 5 bases, J lost 3 bases, and 16 bases lay in between. The CDR3 length is 15 residues.

The sequence came from a human donor with aplastic anemia. The sequencing sample was made of sorted CD4+, CD8+, or CD8+CD57+ T cells (not recorded which) from PBMCs. The chain recombines TRBV28 with TRBJ1-2; TRBD1 might be the D (6 bases). CDR3 loop: CASSPIMTGDYGYTF. The CDR3 DNA is TGTGCCAGCAGTCCTATTATGACAGGAGACTATGGCTACACCTTC.